Sequencing of this T cell receptor beta chain was carried out in a study of shared clonotypes between healthy human individuals. Broader study findings: Apart from blood, nothing was sampled; tissue repertoires likely differ. Large depth notwithstanding, sorted-subset sequencing proved incomplete by rarefaction. With a handful of donors compared, around 5% of naive CD4 clonotypes were shared.

In regard to this clone: Antigen: not known.

CDR1 and CDR2 from the germline V gene are SGHTA and FQGTGA. V was pared by 5 bases and J by 2 bases, with 9 bases between. The CDR3 has 13 amino acids. The method was immunoSEQ multiplex PCR; TCRdb's version includes in-frame clones alone and lacks a portion of them. This table holds about 1 million clones, roughly 80% found once. This clonotype originated in a man between 18 and 29 years old in good health. V usage is TRBV7-3 and J usage is TRBJ2-5, with D possibly being TRBD2 (6 bases). The sample consisted of memory CD4+ T cells sorted from blood. Subset of the sample: CD45RA-negative fraction. CDR3 DNA: TGTGCCAGCAGCCTGGGGACTCAAGAGACCCAGTACTTC. Encoded protein: CASSLGTQETQYF.